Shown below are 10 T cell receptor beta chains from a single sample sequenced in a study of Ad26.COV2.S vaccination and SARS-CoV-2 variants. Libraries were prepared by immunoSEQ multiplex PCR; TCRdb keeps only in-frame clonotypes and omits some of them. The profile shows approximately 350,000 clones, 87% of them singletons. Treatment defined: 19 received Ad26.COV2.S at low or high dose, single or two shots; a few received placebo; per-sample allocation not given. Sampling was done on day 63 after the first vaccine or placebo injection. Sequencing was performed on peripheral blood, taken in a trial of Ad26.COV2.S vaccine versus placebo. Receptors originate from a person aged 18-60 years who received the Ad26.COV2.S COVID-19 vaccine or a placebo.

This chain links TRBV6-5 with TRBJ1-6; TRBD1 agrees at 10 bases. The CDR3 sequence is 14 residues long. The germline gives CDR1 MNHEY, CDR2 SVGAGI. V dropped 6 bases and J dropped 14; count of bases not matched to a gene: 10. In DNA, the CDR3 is TGTGCCAGCAGGACGGGACAGGGGACGGGATCCCTCCACTTT. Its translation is CASRTGQGTGSLHF.

For the CDR3, the DNA is TGTGCCAGCAGCTTGGCTAGTTATTCCTACGAGCAGTACTTC. It yields the protein CASSLASYSYEQYF. This chain links TRBV5-5 with TRBJ2-7, with D unresolved. The CDR3 has 14 amino acids. V lost 0 bases and J 1 base, leaving 8 bases between the germline ends. CDR1 SGHKS and CDR2 YYEKEE come from the germline V gene (reference sequence). The entire variable domain, with the rest obtained from reference TRBV5-5 and TRBJ2-7, is as follows: DAGVTQSPTHLIKTRGQQVTLRCSPISGHKSVSWYQQVLGQGPQFIFQYYEKEERGRGNFPDRFSARQFPNYSSELNVNALLLGDSALYLCASSLASYSYEQYFGPGTRLTVT.

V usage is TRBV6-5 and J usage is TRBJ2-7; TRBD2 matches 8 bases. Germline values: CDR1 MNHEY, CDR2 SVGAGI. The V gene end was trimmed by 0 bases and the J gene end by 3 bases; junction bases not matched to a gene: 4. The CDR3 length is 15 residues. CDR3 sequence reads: CASSYSGTRFYEQYF. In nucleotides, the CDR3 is TGTGCCAGCAGTTACTCCGGGACTAGATTCTACGAGCAGTACTTC.

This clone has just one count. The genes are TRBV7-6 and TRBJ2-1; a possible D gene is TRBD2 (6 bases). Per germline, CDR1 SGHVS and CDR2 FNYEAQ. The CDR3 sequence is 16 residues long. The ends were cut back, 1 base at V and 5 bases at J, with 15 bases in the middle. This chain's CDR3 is CASSLVVEGGHNEQFF. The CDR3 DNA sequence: TGTGCCAGCAGCTTAGTCGTGGAGGGCGGCCACAATGAGCAGTTCTTC.

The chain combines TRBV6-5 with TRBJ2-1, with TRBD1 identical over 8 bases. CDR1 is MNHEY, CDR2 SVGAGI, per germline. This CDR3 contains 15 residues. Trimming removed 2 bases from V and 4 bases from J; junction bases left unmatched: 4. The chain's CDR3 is CASSYKRTGYNEQFF. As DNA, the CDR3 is TGTGCCAGCAGTTACAAGAGGACAGGGTACAATGAGCAGTTCTTC.

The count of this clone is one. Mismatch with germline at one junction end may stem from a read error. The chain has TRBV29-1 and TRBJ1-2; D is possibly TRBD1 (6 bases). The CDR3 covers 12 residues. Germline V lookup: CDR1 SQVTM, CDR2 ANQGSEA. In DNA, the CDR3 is TGCAGCGTTGGGGGTGGGGGCCCGCCTTTCGCCTTC. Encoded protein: CSVGGGGPPFAF.

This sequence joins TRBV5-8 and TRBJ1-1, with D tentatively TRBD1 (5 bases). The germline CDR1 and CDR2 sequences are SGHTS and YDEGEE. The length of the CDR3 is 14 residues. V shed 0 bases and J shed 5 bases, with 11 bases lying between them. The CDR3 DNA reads TGTGCCAGCAGCTTGGGACAGCGAGGGACTGAAGCTTTCTTT. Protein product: CASSLGQRGTEAFF.

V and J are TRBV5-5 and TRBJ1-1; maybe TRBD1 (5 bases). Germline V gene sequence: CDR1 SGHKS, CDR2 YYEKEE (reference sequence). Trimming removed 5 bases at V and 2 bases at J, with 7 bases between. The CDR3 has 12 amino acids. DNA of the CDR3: TGTGCCAGCAGGGACACAAACACTGAAGCTTTCTTT. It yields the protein CASRDTNTEAFF.

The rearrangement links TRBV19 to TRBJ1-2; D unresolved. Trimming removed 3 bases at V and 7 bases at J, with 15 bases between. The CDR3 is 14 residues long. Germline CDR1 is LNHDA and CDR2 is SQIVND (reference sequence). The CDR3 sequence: CASSIYSDRTGYTF. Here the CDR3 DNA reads TGTGCCAGTAGTATTTATTCAGATCGGACTGGCTACACCTTC.

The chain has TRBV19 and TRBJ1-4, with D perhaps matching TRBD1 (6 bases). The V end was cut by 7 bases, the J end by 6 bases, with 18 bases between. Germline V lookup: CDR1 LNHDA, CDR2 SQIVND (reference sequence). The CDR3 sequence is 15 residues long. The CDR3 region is CASNARGTFYEKLFF. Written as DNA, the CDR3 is TGTGCCAGTAACGCGAGGGGGACATTCTATGAAAAACTGTTTTTT.